Listed below are T cell receptor beta chains from one sample, sequenced in a study of T cell repertoires in cytomegalovirus infection. Via MiXCR, TCRdb re-called the reads, giving one row per CDR3 protein. The sample holds approximately 990,000 distinct CDR3 sequences, 30% to 40% seen once. These TCRs' antigens remain unknown. The sample was cultured CD8+ T cells from PBMCs, taken from culture after CMV antigen stimulation. The receptors come from a human donor in good health (CMV status not recorded). Some clones in this sample may be carry-over from other donors' samples. Both conserved end residues are part of each CDR3. Each record gives: V gene, clone size, J gene, D gene, CDR3 length, CDR3 protein, CDR3 DNA. D genes are given only for firm matches. Some rows mark clone size as missing; the rest say once, few, many or name a class of expanded clone.

>TRBV7-9|many|TRBJ2-1|NA|15
CASSPPDRPYNEQFF
TGTGCCAGCAGCCCCCCCGACAGACCTTACAATGAGCAGTTCTTC
>TRBV7-2|NA|TRBJ2-2|NA|14
CASSLEDDPGELFF
TGTGCCAGCAGCTTAGAGGACGACCCCGGGGAGCTGTTTTTT
>TRBV19|few|TRBJ2-1|NA|14
CASSIIGVYNEQFF
TGTGCCAGTAGTATAATTGGGGTTTACAATGAGCAGTTCTTC
>TRBV6-1|many|TRBJ2-3|TRBD2|15
CASSSPGLYTDTQYF
TGTGCCAGCAGCTCTCCGGGACTATACACAGATACGCAGTATTTT
>TRBV7-7|NA|TRBJ2-7|NA|13
CASSLEWQYEQYF
TGTGCTAGCAGCTTAGAGTGGCAGTACGAGCAGTACTTC
>TRBV12-3/TRBV12-4|many|TRBJ2-1|TRBD2|16
CASSSQGVRGGSEQFF
TGTGCCAGCAGTTCGCAGGGAGTCCGGGGGGGAAGTGAGCAGTTCTTC
>TRBV7-3|NA|TRBJ2-3|NA|15
CASSPYGGYTDTQYF
TGTGCCAGCAGCCCCTATGGGGGATACACAGATACGCAGTATTTT
>TRBV5-6|NA|TRBJ1-5|NA|14
CASSLEGGFQPQHF
TGTGCCAGCAGCTTGGAGGGGGGGTTTCAGCCCCAGCATTTT
>TRBV11-2|many|TRBJ2-1|TRBD2|15
CASSLFSGGYNEQFF
TGTGCCAGCAGCTTATTTTCGGGGGGATACAATGAGCAGTTCTTC
>TRBV6-2/TRBV6-3|NA|TRBJ2-1|TRBD2|19
CASSYLLAGGELSYNEQFF
TGTGCCAGCAGTTACCTGCTAGCGGGGGGCGAACTCTCCTACAATGAGCAGTTCTTC
>TRBV7-8|few|TRBJ2-7|NA|16
CASSATQGDRAYEQYF
TGTGCCAGCAGCGCCACACAGGGAGATAGAGCCTACGAGCAGTACTTC
>TRBV10-3|NA|TRBJ2-5|TRBD1|15
CAIGAGGDGRETQYF
TGTGCCATCGGTGCAGGGGGTGACGGCCGGGAGACCCAGTACTTC
>TRBV13|NA|TRBJ1-2|NA|14
CASSLFPINYGYTF
TGTGCCAGCAGCTTATTTCCGATAAACTATGGCTACACCTTC
>TRBV6-2/TRBV6-3|many|TRBJ2-1|NA|13
CASSYGRANEQFF
TGTGCCAGCAGTTACGGCAGGGCCAATGAGCAGTTCTTC
>TRBV12-3/TRBV12-4|many|TRBJ2-3|NA|19
CASSFNGGRYLKSTDTQYF
TGTGCCAGCAGTTTTAATGGGGGGCGGTACTTGAAGAGCACAGATACGCAGTATTTT
>TRBV2|NA|TRBJ2-1|NA|13
CASSVLGRNEQFF
TGTGCCAGCAGCGTCCTAGGACGCAATGAGCAGTTCTTC
>TRBV15|few|TRBJ2-7|TRBD1|14
CATSRRTGNYEQYF
TGTGCCACCAGCAGACGGACAGGGAACTACGAGCAGTACTTC
>TRBV6-5|few|TRBJ2-1|TRBD2|13
CASSFSGGPQQFF
TGTGCCAGCAGTTTCTCGGGGGGGCCGCAGCAGTTCTTC